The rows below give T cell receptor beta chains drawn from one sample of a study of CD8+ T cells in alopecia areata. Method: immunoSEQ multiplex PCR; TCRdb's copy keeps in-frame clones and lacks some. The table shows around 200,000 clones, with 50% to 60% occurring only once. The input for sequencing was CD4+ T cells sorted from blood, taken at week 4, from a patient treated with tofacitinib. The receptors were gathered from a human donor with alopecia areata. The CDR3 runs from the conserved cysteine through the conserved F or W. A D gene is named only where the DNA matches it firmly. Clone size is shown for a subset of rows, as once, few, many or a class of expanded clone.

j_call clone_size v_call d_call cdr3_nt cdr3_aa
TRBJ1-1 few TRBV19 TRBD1 TGTGCCAGTAGTATCGAAGGACAGGGCACTGAAGCTTTCTTT CASSIEGQGTEAFF
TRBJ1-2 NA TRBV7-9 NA TGTGCCAGCAGCTTACTCCACGGCTACACCTTC CASSLLHGYTF
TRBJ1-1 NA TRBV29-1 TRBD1 TGCAGCGTTGATCCGGGACAGGGCACGAACACTGAAGCTTTCTTT CSVDPGQGTNTEAFF
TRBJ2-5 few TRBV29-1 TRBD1 TGCAGCGTCCCGACAGGGGGGCTAGAGACCCAGTACTTC CSVPTGGLETQYF
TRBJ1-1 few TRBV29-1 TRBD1 TGCAGCGTGGGACAGCAATACAACACTGAAGCTTTCTTT CSVGQQYNTEAFF
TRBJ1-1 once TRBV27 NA TGTGCCAGCAGTTCCAGACAGCGGAACACTGAAGCTTTCTTT CASSSRQRNTEAFF
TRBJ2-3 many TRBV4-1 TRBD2 TGCGCCAGCAGCCAAACTAGCGGGAGACAGTACACGCAGTATTTT CASSQTSGRQYTQYF
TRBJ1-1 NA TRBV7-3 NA TGTGCCAGCAGCTTATACCAAACCCCGAGGACTGAAGCTTTCTTT CASSLYQTPRTEAFF
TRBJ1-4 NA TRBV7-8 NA TGTGCCAGCAGCGTCGGGGGCCGGGGTGAAAAACTGTTTTTT CASSVGGRGEKLFF
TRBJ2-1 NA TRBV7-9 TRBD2 TGTGCCAGCAGGCTGGGACTAGCGGGAGTTGATGAGCAGTTCTTC CASRLGLAGVDEQFF
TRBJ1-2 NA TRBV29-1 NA TGCAGCGTGGGTAGACAAGAGAGGGGCTACACCTTC CSVGRQERGYTF
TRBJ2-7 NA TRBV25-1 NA TGTGCCAGCGAGGTTTCCTACGAGCAGTACTTC CASEVSYEQYF
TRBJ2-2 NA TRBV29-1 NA TGCAGCGTTGGTGACCTAAACACCGGGGAGCTGTTTTTT CSVGDLNTGELFF
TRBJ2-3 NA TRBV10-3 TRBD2 TGTGCCATTCGACTAGCGGGAGGCACAGATACGCAGTATTTT CAIRLAGGTDTQYF
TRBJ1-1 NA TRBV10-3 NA TGTGCCATCAGTGCCGGGACCCCTTCCGAAGCTTTCTTT CAISAGTPSEAFF
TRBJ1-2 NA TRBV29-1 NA TGCAGCGTCTCCAGGGACTATGGCTACACCTTC CSVSRDYGYTF
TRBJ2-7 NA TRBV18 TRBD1 TGTGCCAGCTCAGGAGACAGGGGAGGTAGAGAGCAGTACTTC CASSGDRGGREQYF
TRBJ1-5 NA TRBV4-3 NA TGCGCCAGCAGCCAAGATCCCCAGAATCAGCCCCAGCATTTT CASSQDPQNQPQHF
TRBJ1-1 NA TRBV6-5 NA TGTGCCAGCACAAGGGACGGGTCGAACACTGAAGCTTTCTTT CASTRDGSNTEAFF
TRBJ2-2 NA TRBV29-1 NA TGCAGCGTTTCTCAAACGAACACCGGGGAGCTGTTTTTT CSVSQTNTGELFF
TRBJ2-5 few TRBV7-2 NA TGTGCCAGCAGCTCACGACAAGGGGGGGAGACCCAGTACTTC CASSSRQGGETQYF
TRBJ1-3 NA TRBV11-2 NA TGTGCCAGCAGCAAACAGAGCTTCTCTGGAAACACCATATATTTT CASSKQSFSGNTIYF
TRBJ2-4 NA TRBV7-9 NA TGTGCCAGCAGCCATAAAGGTGGGGGGCCCCAAAACATTCAGTACTTC CASSHKGGGPQNIQYF
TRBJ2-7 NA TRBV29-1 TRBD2 TGCAGCGTTGCCCTCCTAGCGGCCCTCGGAGAGCAGTACTTC CSVALLAALGEQYF
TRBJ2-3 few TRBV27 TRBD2 TGTGCCAGCAGGCCTCGCCCAGTAGCGGGAGCGAACACAGATACGCAGTATTTT CASRPRPVAGANTDTQYF
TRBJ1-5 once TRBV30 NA TGTGCCTGGAGCCTCGGACCCAACAATCAGCCCCAGCATTTT CAWSLGPNNQPQHF
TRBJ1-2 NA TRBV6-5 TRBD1 TGTGCCAGCAGTCTGACCAGGGGACAGGGCGGCTACACCTTC CASSLTRGQGGYTF
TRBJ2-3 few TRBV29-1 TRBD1 TGCAGCACGGACAGGGGCGACACAGATACGCAGTATTTT CSTDRGDTDTQYF
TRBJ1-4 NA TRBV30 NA TGTGCCTGGAGACAGCGAAAACTGTTTTTT CAWRQRKLFF